These 17 T cell receptor beta chains were all obtained from the same sample, sequenced in a study of blood T cell repertoires in COVID-19. Sequencing used immunoSEQ multiplex PCR; TCRdb keeps in-frame clones, though not all of them. The top ten hold about 6.9% of the sample, which has approximately 240,000 clones, about nine tenths seen once. The material sequenced was PBMCs or T cells enriched from blood (not recorded which). The receptors shown here come from a woman in her twenties or thirties with acute COVID-19.

J is TRBJ2-1 and V is TRBV3-1 (or the pseudogene TRBV3-2); possibly TRBD2 for D (6 bases). The CDR3 is made up of 12 amino acids. The germline gives CDR1 LGHDT, CDR2 YNNKEL (reference sequence). The V and J ends lost 7 bases and 8 bases respectively, with 12 bases between them. The CDR3 reads CASMRGGDEQFF. CDR3 DNA sequence: TGTGCCAGCATGAGGGGAGGTGATGAGCAGTTCTTC.

In its sample, this clone was seen a few times. The J gene is TRBJ1-1, the V gene TRBV9; TRBD1 matches 8 bases. V shed 4 bases and J 5 bases; nucleotides not matched to a gene: 10. The CDR3 has 15 amino acids. The germline V gene has CDR1 SGDLS and CDR2 YYNGEE. The CDR3 here is CASSPRGQGGTEAFF. CDR3 DNA: TGTGCCAGCAGCCCCCGCGGACAGGGAGGGACTGAAGCTTTCTTT.

This sequence joins TRBV21-1 and TRBJ1-5; TRBD1 reflects the table's D call only, with no check against the DNA. TRBV21-1 is given as a pseudogene. CDR3 length: 17 residues. The CDR3 nucleotides read TGTGCCAGCAGCCCAGGGTCGGCGGGACAGGGGAATCAGCCCCAGCATTTT. Its protein is CASSPGSAGQGNQPQHF.

The CDR3 here is CASSRGQANYGYTF. The CDR3 nucleotides are TGTGCCAGCAGTCGCGGACAGGCTAACTATGGCTACACCTTC. The rearrangement uses TRBV28 and TRBJ1-2; 7 bases fit TRBD1. Losses at the gene ends were 5 bases for V and 0 bases for J; bases not matched to a gene: 3. The CDR3 is made up of 14 amino acids. Germline assignment: CDR1 MDHEN and CDR2 SYDVKM.

The genes are TRBV5-1 and TRBJ1-4; perhaps TRBD1 as D (6 bases). Per germline, CDR1 SGHRS and CDR2 YFSETQ. CDR3 length: 15 residues. V lost 0 bases to trimming and J lost 9 bases, with 15 bases between them. CDR3 in amino acids: CASSLGDTEIKKLFF. CDR3 in DNA: TGCGCCAGCAGCTTGGGGGACACCGAGATAAAAAAACTGTTTTTT.

V usage is TRBV3-1 (or the pseudogene TRBV3-2) and J usage is TRBJ1-6; D remains ambiguous. V lost 1 base and J 4 bases, leaving 8 bases between the germline ends. The germline V gene has CDR1 LGHDT and CDR2 YNNKEL (reference sequence). CDR3 length: 15 amino acids. The CDR3 loop is CASSQGSGYNSPLHF. The CDR3 bases are TGTGCCAGCAGCCAAGGATCGGGATATAATTCACCCCTCCACTTT.

V and J are TRBV29-1 and TRBJ2-1; D gene unclear. Trimming stripped 4 bases from V and 6 bases from J, with 10 bases between. Germline V gives CDR1 SQVTM, CDR2 ANQGSEA. There are 12 residues in the CDR3. CDR3 DNA: TGCAGCGTTGTCGGAGAGGTCAATGAGCAGTTCTTC. Its protein is CSVVGEVNEQFF.

This chain connects TRBV28 to TRBJ1-5; no definite D call. V shed 5 bases and J shed 4 bases, with 18 bases lying between them. CDR1 is MDHEN and CDR2 is SYDVKM in the germline V gene. The CDR3 is 16 residues long. The CDR3, as DNA: TGTGCCAGCAGTACGATTGACAAAAACGGTAATCAGCCCCAGCATTTT. Encoded protein: CASSTIDKNGNQPQHF.

In its sample, this clone was seen a few times. V gene TRBV25-1 combines with J gene TRBJ2-1, with D possibly TRBD1 on 5 matching bases. The germline V gene has CDR1 MGHDK and CDR2 SYGVNS. The CDR3 loop spans 12 amino acids. V was trimmed by 4 bases and J by 6 bases, leaving 7 bases between them. The CDR3 is CASSVQGNEQFF. DNA of the CDR3: TGTGCCAGCAGTGTTCAGGGCAATGAGCAGTTCTTC.

The rearrangement uses TRBV5-1 and TRBJ2-5, with TRBD1 as a possible D gene (5 bases). The CDR3 has 13 residues. V lost 5 bases to trimming and J lost 5 bases, with 13 bases between them. Germline CDR1 SGHRS, CDR2 YFSETQ. The CDR3 reads CASSWQGVETQYF. The CDR3 DNA sequence: TGCGCCAGCAGTTGGCAGGGTGTGGAGACCCAGTACTTC.

V and J are TRBV21-1 and TRBJ2-1; the table assigns TRBD1, which was not confirmed against the DNA. TRBV21-1 is noted as a pseudogene. This CDR3 has 16 amino acids. The CDR3 DNA reads as TGTGCCAGCAGCCCCGCTAATAAGACAGGGGTCAATGAGCAGTTCTTC. Translation: CASSPANKTGVNEQFF.

The chain carries TRBV11-2 and TRBJ2-1, with 13 bases identical to TRBD2. V was clipped by 5 bases and J by 4 bases; unmatched bases: 8. The CDR3 sequence is 17 residues long. CDR1 is SGHAT and CDR2 is FQNNGV in the germline V gene. The CDR3 DNA is TGTGCCAGCAGCCTAGGGACTAGCGGGATGGGTTACAATGAGCAGTTCTTC. Its protein product is CASSLGTSGMGYNEQFF.

V is TRBV6-5 and J is TRBJ1-1; 7 nucleotides line up with TRBD1. V dropped 5 bases and J dropped 5; count of bases not matched to a gene: 5. This CDR3 contains 13 residues. The V gene's germline CDR1 is MNHEY and CDR2 SVGAGI. The CDR3 sequence is CASSTGDRTEAFF. CDR3 sequence (DNA): TGTGCCAGCAGTACAGGGGACCGAACTGAAGCTTTCTTT.

The J gene is TRBJ1-5, the V gene TRBV19; TRBD1 agrees at 7 bases. The V and J ends lost 1 base and 7 bases, in that order; junction bases with no gene match: 7. The CDR3 has 15 amino acids. Germline V lookup: CDR1 LNHDA, CDR2 SQIVND (reference sequence). CDR3: CASSIGDSAGQPQHF. The CDR3 bases are TGTGCCAGTAGTATAGGGGACAGTGCTGGACAGCCCCAGCATTTT.

This sequence joins TRBV10-3 and TRBJ2-7; D perhaps matches TRBD2 (5 bases). Deletions cut 3 bases from V and 6 bases from J, with 12 bases between. In germline, CDR1 is ENHRY, CDR2 SYGVKD. This CDR3 spans 13 amino acids. The CDR3 DNA follows: TGTGCCATCAGTGACAATCGACGGGGCGAGCAGTACTTC. Its translation is CAISDNRRGEQYF.

The chain couples TRBV27 to TRBJ2-7, with 10 bases identical to TRBD2. Trimming at V came to 6 bases and at J to 6 bases, leaving 11 bases not matched to a gene. The CDR3 runs 15 residues. CDR1 is MNHEY and CDR2 is SMNVEV in the germline V gene (reference sequence). The CDR3 coding sequence is TGTGCCAGCAGGCCCGGGGTAGCGGGGGGACGCGAGCAGTACTTC. Translating it yields CASRPGVAGGREQYF.

V and J are TRBV18 and TRBJ1-6; D is ambiguous. This CDR3 has 16 amino acids. Germline lookup yields CDR1 KGHSH and CDR2 LQKENI. Trimming took off 3 bases at V and 4 bases at J, with 13 bases between the two ends. The CDR3 here is CASSPRSSSYNSPLHF. For the CDR3, the DNA is TGTGCCAGCTCACCTAGGAGCAGTAGTTATAATTCACCCCTCCACTTT.